The clone carrying this T cell receptor (beta chain) occurred many times. What it recognizes is unknown. Between the trimmed V and J ends, which lost 6 bases and 2 bases, there was a span of 14 bases. This CDR3 comprises 15 residues. Germline V gene sequence: CDR1 LGHNA, CDR2 YSLEER. This entry is derived from a study of T-cell memory formation after mild COVID-19. Background on the study: The study found TCR clusters largely donor specific.

Study conclusions and caveats: Clones that shrank (day 15 to 85) were balanced CD4/CD8, whereas later expanders leaned CD4+. Whether day 37 second-wave clones are SARS-CoV-2-specific was not confirmed.

TCRdb re-analysed the 5' RACE reads in MiXCR, keeping a single row per CDR3 protein. The sample holds about 260,000 distinct CDR3 sequences; 8% to 9% are singletons and the top ten take 20% to 25%. The source of this sequence is a man younger than 35 who had mild COVID-19 (a few samples of this study predate the infection). Cell type and time point are not known. Material: PBMCs or a T cell subset sorted from them (not recorded which). The chain has TRBV4-3 and TRBJ2-1; unclear D gene. The CDR3 DNA reads TGCGCCAGCAGATTAGGTACGAACACCTACAATGAGCAGTTCTTC. It encodes CASRLGTNTYNEQFF.